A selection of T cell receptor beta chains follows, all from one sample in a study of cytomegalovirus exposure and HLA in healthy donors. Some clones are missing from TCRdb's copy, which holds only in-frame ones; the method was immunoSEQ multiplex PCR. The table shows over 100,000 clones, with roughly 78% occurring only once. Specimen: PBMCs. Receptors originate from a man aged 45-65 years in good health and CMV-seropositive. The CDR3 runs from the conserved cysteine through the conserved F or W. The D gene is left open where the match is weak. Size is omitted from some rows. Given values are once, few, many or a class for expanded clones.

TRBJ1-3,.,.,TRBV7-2,CASSLGAIGNTIYF,TGTGCCAGCAGCTTAGGGGCGATTGGAAACACCATATATTTT
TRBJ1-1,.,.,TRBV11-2,CASSRDLGNTEAFF,TGTGCCAGCAGCCGGGACTTGGGGAACACTGAAGCTTTCTTT
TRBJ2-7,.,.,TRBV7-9,CASSFGLSGAYEQYF,TGTGCCAGCAGCTTTGGACTGTCAGGAGCCTACGAGCAGTACTTC
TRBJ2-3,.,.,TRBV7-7,CASSLGGGAEDTQYF,TGTGCTAGCAGCTTAGGTGGCGGGGCCGAAGATACGCAGTATTTT
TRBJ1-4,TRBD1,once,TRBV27,CASSSLNRGHDNEKLFF,TGTGCCAGCAGTTCTCTGAACAGGGGGCATGATAATGAAAAACTGTTTTTT
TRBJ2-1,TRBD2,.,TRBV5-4,CASSLFARGGNEQFF,TGTGCCAGCAGCTTGTTTGCACGGGGAGGGAATGAGCAGTTCTTC
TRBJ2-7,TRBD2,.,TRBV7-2,CASSLGGGGHEQYF,TGTGCCAGCAGCTTAGGCGGGGGGGGCCACGAGCAGTACTTC
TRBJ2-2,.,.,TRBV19,CASSDAAVNTGELFF,TGTGCCAGTAGTGACGCGGCGGTGAACACCGGGGAGCTGTTTTTT
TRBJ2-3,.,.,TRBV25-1,CASTRAATDTQYF,TGTGCCAGCACCAGGGCTGCCACAGATACGCAGTATTTT
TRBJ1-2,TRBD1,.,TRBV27,CASSLHGSGTGDVGYTF,TGTGCCAGCAGCCTCCACGGTTCCGGGACAGGGGATGTTGGCTACACCTTC
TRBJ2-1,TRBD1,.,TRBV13,CASSSRTGPDRFF,TGTGCCAGCAGCTCAAGGACAGGGCCTGATCGGTTCTTC
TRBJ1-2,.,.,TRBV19,CASSAEDRRDYGYTF,TGTGCCAGTAGTGCGGAAGACAGACGGGACTATGGCTACACCTTC
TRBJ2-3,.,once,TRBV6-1,CASSFSLDTQYF,TGTGCCAGCAGTTTTAGTTTAGATACGCAGTATTTT
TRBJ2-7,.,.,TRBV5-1,CASSIQGGEYEQYF,TGCGCCAGCAGCATCCAGGGCGGGGAGTACGAGCAGTACTTC
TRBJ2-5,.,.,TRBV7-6,CASSLAFGAGDIKTQYF,TGTGCCAGCAGCTTAGCGTTCGGAGCAGGGGATATAAAGACCCAGTACTTC
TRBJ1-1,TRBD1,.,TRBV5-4,CASSQGQLNTEAFF,TGTGCCAGCAGCCAGGGACAGCTAAACACTGAAGCTTTCTTT
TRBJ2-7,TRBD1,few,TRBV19,CASSISRGQGSHEQYF,TGTGCCAGTAGTATCTCTCGGGGACAGGGCTCCCACGAGCAGTACTTC
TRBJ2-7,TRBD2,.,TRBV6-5,CASSYLAGSYEQYF,TGTGCCAGCAGTTATCTAGCGGGGTCCTACGAGCAGTACTTC
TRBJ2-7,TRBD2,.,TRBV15,CATSRDSGGLSYEQYF,TGTGCCACCAGCAGAGATAGCGGGGGACTATCCTACGAGCAGTACTTC
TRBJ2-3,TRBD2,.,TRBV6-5,CATYSGGSTDTQYF,TGTGCCACCTATAGCGGGGGGAGCACAGATACGCAGTATTTT
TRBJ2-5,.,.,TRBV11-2,CASSLTNSRETQYF,TGTGCCAGCAGCTTGACCAATTCTAGGGAGACCCAGTACTTC
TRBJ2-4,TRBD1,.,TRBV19,CASSPRFRGAKNIQYF,TGTGCCAGTAGTCCTCGCTTCAGGGGGGCCAAAAACATTCAGTACTTC
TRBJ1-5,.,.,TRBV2,CASSEDYRDGTRTGVQPQHF,TGTGCCAGCAGTGAAGACTATCGGGACGGAACGAGGACGGGGGTCCAGCCCCAGCATTTT
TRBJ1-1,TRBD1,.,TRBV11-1,CASSWQGARTEAFF,TGTGCCAGCAGCTGGCAGGGGGCGCGGACTGAAGCTTTCTTT
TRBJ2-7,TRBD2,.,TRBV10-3,CASGSGRDGHEQYF,TGTGCCAGCGGTAGCGGGAGAGATGGGCACGAGCAGTACTTC
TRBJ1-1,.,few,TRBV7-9,CSSSGLNTEAFF,TGTTCCAGCAGCGGGCTGAACACTGAAGCTTTCTTT
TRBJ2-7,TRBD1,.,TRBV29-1,CSVGGQDYEQYF,TGCAGCGTCGGGGGACAGGACTACGAGCAGTACTTC
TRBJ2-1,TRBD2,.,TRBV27,CASSLGTSYSDEQFF,TGTGCCAGCTCCCTGGGGACTAGCTATAGCGATGAGCAGTTCTTC
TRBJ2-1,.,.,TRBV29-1,CSTTGGANLRSYNEQFF,TGCAGCACCACAGGGGGGGCGAATTTGCGGTCCTACAATGAGCAGTTCTTC
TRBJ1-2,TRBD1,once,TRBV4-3,CASSQGMLGTARYTF,TGCGCCAGCAGCCAAGGGATGTTAGGGACAGCTCGCTACACCTTC
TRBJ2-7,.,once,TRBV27,CASSLSHKTYEQYF,TGTGCCAGCAGTTTATCGCACAAGACCTACGAGCAGTACTTC
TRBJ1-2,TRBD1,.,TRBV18,CASSPRGQANYGYTF,TGTGCCAGCTCACCTAGGGGACAGGCTAACTATGGCTACACCTTC
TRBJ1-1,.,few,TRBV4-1,CASSQALQGMNTEAFF,TGCGCCAGCAGCCAAGCTTTGCAGGGGATGAACACTGAAGCTTTCTTT
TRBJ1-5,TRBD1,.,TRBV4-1,CASSQERTGDLRNQPQHF,TGCGCCAGCAGCCAAGAAAGGACAGGGGATTTACGCAATCAGCCCCAGCATTTT
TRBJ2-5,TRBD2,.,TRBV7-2,CASSPSGTSKETQYF,TGTGCCAGCAGCCCATCCGGGACTAGTAAAGAGACCCAGTACTTC
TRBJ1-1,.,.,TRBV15,CATSRFGRGSEAFF,TGTGCCACCAGCAGGTTTGGAAGGGGATCTGAAGCTTTCTTT
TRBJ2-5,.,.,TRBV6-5,CASRPSGRLLRGYF,TGTGCCAGCAGACCAAGCGGACGTCTGCTTCGAGGGTACTTC
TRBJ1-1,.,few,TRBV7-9,CASSLMGLITEAFF,TGTGCCAGCAGCTTAATGGGCCTCATCACTGAAGCTTTCTTT
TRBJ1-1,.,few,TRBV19,CASSTDRSTEAFF,TGTGCCAGTAGTACCGACAGGAGCACTGAAGCTTTCTTT
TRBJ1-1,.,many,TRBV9,CASSVGGRNTEAFF,TGTGCCAGCAGCGTAGGGGGGCGGAACACTGAAGCTTTCTTT
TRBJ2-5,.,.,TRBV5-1,CASSLAGGIWETQYF,TGCGCCAGCAGCTTGGCCGGGGGAATTTGGGAGACCCAGTACTTC
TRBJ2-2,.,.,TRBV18,CASSLMLVGGGELFF,TGTGCCAGCTCACTCATGTTGGTAGGAGGCGGGGAGCTGTTTTTT
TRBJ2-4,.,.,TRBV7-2,CASSRELLEAKNIQYF,TGTGCCAGCAGCCGGGAACTCCTCGAGGCCAAAAACATTCAGTACTTC
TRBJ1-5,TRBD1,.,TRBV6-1,CASTGTGRDNQPQHF,TGTGCCAGCACCGGGACAGGGCGGGACAATCAGCCCCAGCATTTT
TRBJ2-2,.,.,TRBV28,CASSLLGELFF,TGTGCCAGCAGTTTACTCGGGGAGCTGTTTTTT
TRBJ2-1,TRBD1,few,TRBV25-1,CASGEWTGVEQFF,TGTGCCAGCGGAGAATGGACAGGGGTTGAGCAGTTCTTC
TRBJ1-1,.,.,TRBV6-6,CASTSKSGRGNTEAFF,TGTGCCAGCACCTCAAAGAGCGGCAGGGGAAACACTGAAGCTTTCTTT
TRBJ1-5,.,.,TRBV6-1,CATMGHYSNQPQHF,TGTGCCACCATGGGACATTATAGCAATCAGCCCCAGCATTTT
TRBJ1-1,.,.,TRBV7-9,CASSLSIGGIWAEAFF,TGTGCCAGCAGCTTATCTATCGGGGGAATTTGGGCTGAAGCTTTCTTT
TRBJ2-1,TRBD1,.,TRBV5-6,CASSSYRGLSLYNEQFF,TGTGCCAGCAGCTCCTACAGGGGGCTTTCCCTATACAATGAGCAGTTCTTC
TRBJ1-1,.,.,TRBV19,CASSPPAGPTEAFF,TGTGCCAGTAGTCCCCCGGCAGGGCCCACTGAAGCTTTCTTT
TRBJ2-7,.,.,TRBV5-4,CASSFAGARDEQYF,TGTGCCAGCAGCTTTGCAGGGGCTCGCGACGAGCAGTACTTC
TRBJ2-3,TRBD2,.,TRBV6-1,CASSGLAGGPDTQYF,TGTGCCAGCAGTGGACTAGCGGGAGGTCCAGATACGCAGTATTTT
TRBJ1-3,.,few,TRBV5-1,CASSYDGASGNTIYF,TGCGCCAGCAGTTATGATGGGGCCTCTGGAAACACCATATATTTT
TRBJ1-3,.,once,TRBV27,CASSLTIGNTIYF,TGTGCCAGCAGTTTAACTATCGGAAACACCATATATTTT
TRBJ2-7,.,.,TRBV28,CASSSATGSYEQYF,TGTGCCAGCAGTTCGGCGACGGGCTCCTACGAGCAGTACTTC
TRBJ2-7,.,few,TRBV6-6,CASGLTYEQYF,TGTGCCAGCGGGCTCACCTACGAGCAGTACTTC